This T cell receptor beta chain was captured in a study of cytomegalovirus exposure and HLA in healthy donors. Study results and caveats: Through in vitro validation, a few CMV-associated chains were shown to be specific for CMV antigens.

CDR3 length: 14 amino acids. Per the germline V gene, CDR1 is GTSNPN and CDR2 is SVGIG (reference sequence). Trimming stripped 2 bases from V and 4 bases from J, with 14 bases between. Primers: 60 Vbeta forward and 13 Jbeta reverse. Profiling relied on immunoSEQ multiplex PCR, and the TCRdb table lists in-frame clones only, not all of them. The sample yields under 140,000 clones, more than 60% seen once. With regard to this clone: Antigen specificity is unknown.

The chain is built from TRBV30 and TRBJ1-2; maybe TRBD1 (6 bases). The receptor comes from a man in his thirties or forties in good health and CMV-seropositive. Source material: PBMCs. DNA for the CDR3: TGTGCCTGGAGTATACAGGGAAGAGGCTATGGCTACACCTTC. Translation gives CAWSIQGRGYGYTF.